The sequence of this T cell receptor (beta chain) was determined in a study of post-analysis software for immune sequencing data (dated by TCRdb to between 2014 and 2016). About the full investigation: Disease courses on record covered relapsing-remitting, secondary progressive and progressive-relapsing multiple sclerosis, though some patients had no subtype annotation. Patient repertoires were compared against roughly 10 previously published healthy control repertoires from donors aged about 6 to 26 years. A subset of samples was prepared in parallel using single-end sample barcoding, then pooled and co-amplified after Illumina adapter ligation. The investigation overall reported the following: Compared with controls, multiple sclerosis patients had significantly lower normalized Chao1 diversity, a finding suggesting substantial peripheral T-cell clonal expansion. Direct clustering with F measure showed strong co-clustering of samples prepared in the same batch, prompting a batch-effect correction. The control group was slightly older than the multiple sclerosis patient group.

To demonstrate the VDJtools post-analysis software, the study profiled TCR beta repertoires from the peripheral blood of about 13 young patients with multiple sclerosis. Multiple sclerosis patients were children and adolescents aged about 6 to 15 years. Libraries came from PCR. The data were produced on an Illumina HiSeq 2500. Unique molecular identifiers were incorporated into TCR beta cDNA libraries to reduce PCR and sequencing biases. Every 1 to 10 million input T cells yielded roughly 500,000 cDNA molecules, meaning each molecule approximated one T cell. Patient libraries were prepared and sequenced with the same protocol used for the earlier healthy control dataset. Within a given batch, samples were prepared together, multiplexed and sequenced on the same HiSeq lane. The original methods were these. Raw barcoded reads were processed with MIGEC, and single-read molecular identifier groups were discarded before consensus assembly and CDR3 extraction. Clonotype tables were post-analysed with VDJtools, normalizing diversity by down-sampling all datasets to the smallest sample size. In repertoire overlap clustering, CDR3 amino acid sequences, but not nucleotide sequences, were matched to correct batch-related cross-sample contamination. TCRdb reprocessed the public reads (quality trimming at Q25 with fastp, clone calling with MiXCR) and kept in-frame beta chains. Rows with one shared CDR3 protein collapse into an entry with the most common genes and DNA. TCRdb, not the original authors, processed these V and J calls. The sample table records about 770,000 distinct CDR3 sequences; roughly 46% of these occur just once. The biggest ten clones account for roughly 4.9% of the sample.

As regards this clonotype: Its recognized antigen is unknown. No base-level quality is on record; no much larger clone is a single base apart.

Sequences were obtained from blood. The TCR sequence derives from a girl between 10 and 17 years old with multiple sclerosis.

The DNA is as follows: TGTGCCATCAGTGGGACAGCCGGGGAGACCCAGTACTTC. This yields the protein CAISGTAGETQYF. The chain uses TRBV10-3 and TRBJ2-5; a weak D assignment points to TRBD1 (6 bases agree). Its CDR3 holds 13 amino acids, cysteine through phenylalanine. Only the CDR3 region is kept as DNA, spanning 39 bases read in frame from base 1. In the germline V gene, CDR1 corresponds to ENHRY and CDR2 to SYGVKD. Relative to germline, V is 4 bases shorter and J is 5 bases shorter, with 11 bases between their ends.